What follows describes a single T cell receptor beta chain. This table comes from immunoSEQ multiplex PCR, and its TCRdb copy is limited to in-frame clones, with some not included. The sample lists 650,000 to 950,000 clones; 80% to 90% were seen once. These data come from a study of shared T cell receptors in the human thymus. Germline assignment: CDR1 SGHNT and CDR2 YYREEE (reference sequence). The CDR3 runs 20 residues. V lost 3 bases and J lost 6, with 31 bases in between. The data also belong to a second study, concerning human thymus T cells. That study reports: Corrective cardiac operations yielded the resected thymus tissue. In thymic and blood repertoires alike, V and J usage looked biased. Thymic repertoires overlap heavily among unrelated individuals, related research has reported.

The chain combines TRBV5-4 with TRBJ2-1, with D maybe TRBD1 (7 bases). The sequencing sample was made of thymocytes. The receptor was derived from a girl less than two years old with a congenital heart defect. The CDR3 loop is CASSSRAGFIRGASLNEQFF. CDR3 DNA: TGTGCCAGCAGCTCGAGGGCAGGATTTATCAGGGGGGCTTCCCTCAATGAGCAGTTCTTC.